This entry is about one TCR beta chain. As yet, its antigen is unknown. The CDR3 runs 16 residues. CDR1 and CDR2 from the germline V gene are MNHEY and SVGAGI. Trimming removed 2 bases at V and 1 base at J, with 14 bases between. Some clones are missing from TCRdb's copy, which holds only in-frame ones; the method was immunoSEQ multiplex PCR. The sample lists several thousand clones; roughly 87% were seen once. The data derive from a study of graft-versus-host responses after intestinal transplantation. Looking at the study overall: Transplant recipients had multivisceral, liver-intestinal, or isolated intestinal grafts. Every recipient underwent anti-thymocyte globulin induction, then tacrolimus and steroids for roughly 3 years. Overall study results and limits: Clonal ratios of graft-versus-host to host-versus-graft in allografts were high for patients exhibiting graft-donor T cell macrochimerism.

To release intraepithelial and lamina propria lymphocytes, the graft tissue was processed. The receptor's source is a human patient who received an intestinal transplant, so some T cells may come from the graft donor. The chain links TRBV6-5 to TRBJ1-1, with D possibly TRBD1 on 5 matching bases. The sequencing here drew on ileum tissue, taken 156 days after intestinal transplant. In nucleotides, the CDR3 is TGTGCCAGCAGTTACCCCAGGGTGGGAAGGAACACTGAAGCTTTCTTT. Protein product: CASSYPRVGRNTEAFF.